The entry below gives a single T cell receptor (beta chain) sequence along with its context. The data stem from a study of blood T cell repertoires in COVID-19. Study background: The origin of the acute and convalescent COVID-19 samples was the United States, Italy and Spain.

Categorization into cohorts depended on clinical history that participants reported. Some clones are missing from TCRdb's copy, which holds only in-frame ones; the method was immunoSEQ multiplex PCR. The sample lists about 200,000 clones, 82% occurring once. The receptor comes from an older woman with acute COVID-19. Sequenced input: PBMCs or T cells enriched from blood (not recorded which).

The CDR3 coding sequence is TGTGCCATCAGTGAGTCGAGGGGGCGGGATAATGAAAAACTGTTTTTT. Its translation is CAISESRGRDNEKLFF. The chain combines TRBV10-3 with TRBJ1-4, with 7 bases matching TRBD1. The CDR3 length is 16 residues. The V gene end was trimmed by 0 bases and the J gene end by 4 bases; junction bases not matched to a gene: 5. CDR1 ENHRY and CDR2 SYGVKD come from the germline V gene.